The 9 T cell receptor beta chains given below trace back to one sample, sequenced in a study of blood T cell repertoires in COVID-19. The assay was immunoSEQ multiplex PCR, and TCRdb's table has in-frame clones only and misses some. Here the sample spans about 200,000 clones, roughly 89% being singletons. What was sequenced was PBMCs or T cells enriched from blood (not recorded which). The receptors derive from a woman aged 25 to 39 who had been exposed to COVID-19.

The rearrangement uses TRBV10-3 and TRBJ2-1, with 10 bases that match TRBD2. J lost 9 bases, V lost 3 bases, and 11 bases had no gene match. The germline V gene encodes CDR1 ENHRY and CDR2 SYGVKD. This CDR3 has 16 residues. This CDR3 reads CAISETPSGGPGEQFF. CDR3 sequence (DNA): TGTGCCATCAGTGAAACTCCTAGCGGGGGCCCCGGTGAGCAGTTCTTC.

The chain combines TRBV9 with TRBJ1-2, with 7 nucleotides matching TRBD1. After removal of 4 bases from V and 6 bases from J, the junction contained 9 bases not matched to a gene. This CDR3 comprises 14 residues. CDR1 SGDLS and CDR2 YYNGEE come from the germline V gene. DNA of the CDR3: TGTGCCAGCAGCTCGACAACAGGGGAAAATGGCTACACCTTC. Translation: CASSSTTGENGYTF.

The chain has TRBV4-1 and TRBJ2-7; D is possibly TRBD1 (6 bases). Germline loops: CDR1 MGHRA, CDR2 YSYEKL. V lost 0 bases and J 3 bases, leaving 9 bases between the germline ends. The CDR3 is made up of 14 amino acids. This CDR3 is CASSQDLGHYEQYF. CDR3 bases: TGCGCCAGCAGCCAAGATCTGGGACACTACGAGCAGTACTTC.

J is TRBJ1-1 and V is TRBV10-3; possibly TRBD1 for D (6 bases). V was clipped by 6 bases and J by 6 bases, with 11 bases between them. This CDR3 region has 12 residues. Germline values: CDR1 ENHRY, CDR2 SYGVKD. The CDR3 nucleotides read TGTGCCATCAGGGAGCCAGGGGCTGAAGCTTTCTTT. Translated: CAIREPGAEAFF.

The chain has TRBV19 and TRBJ1-2, with TRBD1 matching over 8 bases. Germline loops: CDR1 LNHDA, CDR2 SQIVND (reference sequence). The CDR3 length is 12 residues. Germline trimming cut 8 bases from V and 8 bases from J; bases unmatched to any gene: 7. The CDR3 bases are TGTGCCAGTTTAGGACAGGGAAGGGGCTACACCTTC. The encoded protein is CASLGQGRGYTF.

A few counts support this clone. As DNA, the CDR3 is TGTGCCAGTAGTTTTCAGGACAGGGCAACGGAGACCCAGTACTTC. Amino acid sequence: CASSFQDRATETQYF. The chain has TRBV19 and TRBJ2-5; 8 nucleotides match TRBD1. From germline, CDR1 is LNHDA and CDR2 SQIVND (reference sequence). After removal of 5 bases from V and 5 bases from J, the junction contained 10 bases not matched to a gene. The CDR3 runs to 15 residues.

The chain joins TRBV29-1 to TRBJ2-5; TRBD2 matches 10 bases. Germline V gene lookup returns CDR1 SQVTM and CDR2 ANQGSEA. Losses at the gene ends were 6 bases for V and 2 bases for J; bases not matched to a gene: 6. The CDR3 has 14 amino acids. CDR3 sequence reads: CSVSGSGGQETQYF. In DNA, the CDR3 is TGCAGCGTGTCGGGTAGCGGGGGGCAAGAGACCCAGTACTTC.

The chain employs TRBV4-1 and TRBJ1-4, with 9 bases lining up with TRBD1. Germline V lookup: CDR1 MGHRA, CDR2 YSYEKL. This CDR3 spans 14 amino acids. Trimming at V came to 4 bases and at J to 8 bases, leaving 5 bases not matched to a gene. The CDR3 coding sequence is TGCGCCAGCAGCCCCGGGACAGGGTTCGAAAAACTGTTTTTT. Its protein is CASSPGTGFEKLFF.

This clone was observed a single time. The rearrangement joins TRBV6-2 or TRBV6-3 to TRBJ2-1; the D gene is possibly TRBD2 (5 bases). The CDR3 length is 11 residues. Germline-derived CDR1 and CDR2 are MNHEY and SVGEGT. The V and J ends lost 6 bases and 10 bases respectively, with 10 bases between them. In DNA form, the CDR3 reads TGTGCCAGCAGCCAACGACTAGAGCAGTTCTTC. It is translated as CASSQRLEQFF.